This T cell receptor beta chain was identified during a study of cytomegalovirus exposure and HLA in healthy donors. The study's findings and limits: Reportedly, cytomegalovirus status was diagnosed with high sensitivity and specificity. A later analysis reportedly found fewer N-insertions in an Asian-associated ancestry cluster than the roughly 680-donor mean.

Of note for this clone: The antigen remains unidentified.

The primer mix had 60 Vbeta and 13 Jbeta primers. The method was immunoSEQ multiplex PCR; TCRdb's version includes in-frame clones alone and lacks a portion of them. The sample holds around 80,000 clones, less than 80% seen once. The V segment lost 6 bases and the J segment 4 bases; nucleotides outside the gene matches: 5. Germline-derived CDR1 and CDR2 are MNHNY and SVGAGI (reference sequence). This CDR3 comprises 14 residues. This receptor was identified in a man aged 35-49 years in good health and CMV-seropositive. V and J are TRBV6-6 and TRBJ1-3; 8 nucleotides agree with TRBD1. Sequencing was carried out using PBMCs. This chain's CDR3 is CASRLGDRGNTIYF. The CDR3 DNA reads TGTGCCAGCAGACTGGGGGACAGGGGAAACACCATATATTTT.